The 20 T cell receptor beta chains in this list originate from one sample, sequenced in a study of blood T cell repertoires in COVID-19 (dated by TCRdb to 2019 to 2021). The method was the immunoSEQ multiplex PCR assay. This immuneACCESS table, as held by TCRdb, lists in-frame sequences with V and J called but not all clones. Of the missing ones, under half trace to an unresolved V gene in checked studies; the others have no known cause. This sample is represented by some 190,000 clones; nearly 80% of them were singletons. Around 15% of the sample belongs to the ten largest clones. The sequenced sample consisted of PBMCs or T cells enriched from blood (not recorded which). Receptors originate from a man aged 55 to 70 who had been exposed to COVID-19.

This chain joins TRBV30 and TRBJ1-3; 8 positions match TRBD1. CDR1 and CDR2 from the germline V gene are GTSNPN and SVGIG (reference sequence). Trimming cost V 0 bases and J 8 bases; bases outside gene matches: 6. The CDR3 contains 14 residues. The CDR3 sequence is CAWSVGQGADTIYF. DNA for the CDR3: TGTGCCTGGAGTGTAGGGCAGGGGGCAGACACCATATATTTT.

The chain links TRBV11-1 to TRBJ2-7; 10 bases line up with TRBD2. Germline V gene sequence: CDR1 SGHAT, CDR2 FQDESV (reference sequence). The length of the CDR3 is 16 residues. Trimming took 0 bases from V and 4 from J; bases not matched to a gene: 6. The DNA of the CDR3 is TGTGCCAGCAGCTTAGCGCCAGCGGGAGGGCCATACGAGCAGTACTTC. This encodes CASSLAPAGGPYEQYF.

This clone appeared a few times. This CDR3 is CASSEGDSYNEQFF. CDR3 nucleotides: TGTGCCAGCAGTGAAGGGGACAGCTACAATGAGCAGTTCTTC. V usage is TRBV6-1 and J usage is TRBJ2-1; 7 bases align to TRBD1. Germline-derived CDR1 and CDR2 are MNHNS and SASEGT. The length of the CDR3 is 14 residues. Losses at the gene ends were 1 base for V and 3 bases for J; bases not matched to a gene: 0.

V and J are TRBV15 and TRBJ2-2; 8 nucleotides match TRBD2. With 5 bases clipped from V and 1 base from J, the junction kept 6 bases outside the gene matches. The CDR3 extends over 16 amino acids. Germline CDR1 and CDR2: LNHNV and YYDKDF (reference sequence). The CDR3 spells CATSETSVRNTGELFF. DNA of the CDR3: TGTGCCACCAGCGAGACTAGCGTTAGGAACACCGGGGAGCTGTTTTTT. Combining the CDR3 with reference TRBV15 and TRBJ2-2 gives the whole variable domain DAMVIQNPRYQVTQFGKPVTLSCSQTLNHNVMYWYQQKSSQAPKLLFHYYDKDFNNEADTPDNFQSRRPNTSFCFLDIRSPGLGDTAMYLCATSETSVRNTGELFFGEGSRLTVL.

This clone was counted a few times. V is TRBV10-3 and J is TRBJ1-2, with 7 bases matching TRBD1. The CDR3 has 13 residues. J lost 2 bases, V lost 10 bases, and 7 bases had no gene match. Germline V CDR1 and CDR2: ENHRY, SYGVKD. In DNA, the CDR3 is TGTGCCACCGCTTGGGACAGCAACTATGGCTACACCTTC. This codes for CATAWDSNYGYTF.

This clone appeared a few times. The rearrangement uses TRBV11-1 and TRBJ2-1; 7 nucleotides line up with TRBD1. The germline V gene encodes CDR1 SGHAT and CDR2 FQDESV (reference sequence). The CDR3 has 14 residues. The junction had 9 bases not matched to a gene; V was cut back by 4 bases and J by 9 bases. CDR3 coding DNA: TGTGCCAGCAGCTCCCTATTGACAGGGATTGAGCAGTTCTTC. Translation: CASSSLLTGIEQFF. Variable domain in full (rest from reference TRBV11-1 and TRBJ2-1): EAEVAQSPRYKITEKSQAVAFWCDPISGHATLYWYRQILGQGPELLVQFQDESVVDDSQLPKDRFSAERLKGVDSTLKIQPAELGDSAMYLCASSSLLTGIEQFFGPGTRLTVL.

The J gene is TRBJ1-2, the V gene TRBV24-1, with TRBD1 identical over 8 bases. CDR3 length equals 15 residues. V shed 6 bases, J shed 5 bases, and the junction held 10 bases outside the gene matches. Germline V gene sequence: CDR1 KGHDR, CDR2 SFDVKD. In DNA, the CDR3 is TGTGCCACCAGTTCACGACAGGGGTTTTGGTATGGCTACACCTTC. Translation: CATSSRQGFWYGYTF.

V and J are TRBV29-1 and TRBJ2-7; the D gene is possibly TRBD2 (6 bases). This CDR3 is built from 13 residues. Germline lookup yields CDR1 SQVTM and CDR2 ANQGSEA. V was pared by 4 bases and J by 3 bases, with 13 bases between. Here the CDR3 reads CSVVSGLYYEQYF. DNA of the CDR3: TGCAGCGTTGTTAGCGGACTTTACTACGAGCAGTACTTC.

The rearrangement joins TRBV28 to TRBJ2-7; TRBD2 agrees at 12 bases. With 4 bases clipped from V and 5 bases from J, the junction kept 9 bases outside the gene matches. CDR3 length: 16 residues. Germline lookup yields CDR1 MDHEN and CDR2 SYDVKM. The CDR3 loop reads CASSSVGLAGGHEQYF. The CDR3 nucleotides read TGTGCCAGCAGTTCCGTAGGGCTAGCGGGAGGGCACGAGCAGTACTTC.

This rearrangement joins TRBV5-1 to TRBJ2-7; 7 nucleotides match TRBD1. This CDR3 is built from 14 residues. The germline gives CDR1 SGHRS, CDR2 YFSETQ. Trimming cost V 2 bases and J 2 bases; bases outside gene matches: 4. The CDR3 sequence: CASSFQTGTYEQYF. For the CDR3, the DNA is TGCGCCAGCAGCTTCCAGACAGGGACCTACGAGCAGTACTTC.

The V and J genes are TRBV5-6 and TRBJ1-2; 9 bases map to TRBD1. The germline V gene has CDR1 SGHDT and CDR2 YYEEEE. The CDR3 covers 15 residues. The junction had 5 bases not matched to a gene; V was cut back by 4 bases and J by 1 base. The CDR3 is CASSPGQGRNYGYTF. CDR3 in DNA: TGTGCCAGCAGCCCGGGACAGGGCCGTAACTATGGCTACACCTTC. Based on the CDR3 plus reference TRBV5-6 and TRBJ1-2, the full variable domain is DAGVTQSPTHLIKTRGQQVTLRCSPKSGHDTVSWYQQALGQGPQFIFQYYEEEERQRGNFPDRFSGHQFPNYSSELNVNALLLGDSALYLCASSPGQGRNYGYTFGSGTRLTVV.

This clone was seen a few times. The V and J genes are TRBV4-1 and TRBJ2-1; the D gene is possibly TRBD2 (6 bases). The CDR3 covers 16 residues. V lost 0 bases and J lost 0, with 9 bases in between. CDR1 and CDR2 (germline): MGHRA, YSYEKL. The DNA of the CDR3 is TGCGCCAGCAGCCAAGATGCGGGGATCTCCTACAATGAGCAGTTCTTC. Translating it yields CASSQDAGISYNEQFF.

J is TRBJ2-7 and V is TRBV19, with 7 bases fitting TRBD2. The germline V gene encodes CDR1 LNHDA and CDR2 SQIVND (reference sequence). This CDR3 is 15 amino acids long. The trim removed 3 bases at V and 4 bases at J, leaving 9 bases unmatched. This CDR3 is CASSMIASGAYEQYF. The DNA of the CDR3 is TGTGCCAGTAGTATGATTGCTAGCGGAGCTTACGAGCAGTACTTC.

The chain uses TRBV19 and TRBJ2-7, with TRBD2 matching over 8 bases. Trimming took 5 bases from V and 0 from J; bases not matched to a gene: 6. CDR1 is LNHDA and CDR2 is SQIVND in the germline V gene (reference sequence). This CDR3 has 15 residues. CDR3 sequence: CASSSRGGPSYEQYF. CDR3 nucleotides: TGTGCCAGTAGTTCACGGGGGGGGCCCTCCTACGAGCAGTACTTC.

The CDR3 nucleotides read TGTGCCAGCAGTTTATTCGCTAGCGGGAGTCAGCCAGATACGCAGTATTTT. Translating gives CASSLFASGSQPDTQYF. This chain uses TRBV27 with TRBJ2-3; 10 bases map to TRBD2. CDR1 and CDR2 (germline): MNHEY, SMNVEV (reference sequence). The CDR3 spans 17 residues. The V gene end was trimmed by 1 base and the J gene end by 4 bases; junction bases not matched to a gene: 8.

The chain recombines TRBV29-1 with TRBJ1-1, with 8 bases matching TRBD1. The CDR3 covers 14 residues. Looked up from germline, CDR1 is SQVTM and CDR2 is ANQGSEA. The V segment lost 6 bases and the J segment 11 bases; nucleotides outside the gene matches: 17. Written as DNA, the CDR3 is TGCAGCGTGAATCTGGCCGACAGGGGTTTGGGTGCTTTCTTT. It encodes CSVNLADRGLGAFF.

The V gene is TRBV5-1, the J gene TRBJ2-1; the D gene is possibly TRBD1 (6 bases). From germline, CDR1 is SGHRS and CDR2 YFSETQ. V was shortened by 0 bases and J by 5 bases, with 9 bases between the two germline ends. The CDR3 is 14 residues long. The CDR3 reads CASSLGTVNNEQFF. The CDR3 nucleotides read TGCGCCAGCAGCTTGGGGACAGTAAACAATGAGCAGTTCTTC.

V is TRBV27 and J is TRBJ1-5; TRBD1 aligns across 10 bases. Trimming removed 2 bases from V and 4 bases from J; junction bases left unmatched: 2. Germline V gene lookup returns CDR1 MNHEY and CDR2 SMNVEV (reference sequence). CDR3 length equals 15 residues. CDR3 bases: TGTGCCAGCAGTTTAAGACAGGGGGCAAATCAGCCCCAGCATTTT. Its protein product is CASSLRQGANQPQHF.

The chain links TRBV30 to TRBJ1-5; D is unresolved. Germline assignment: CDR1 GTSNPN and CDR2 SVGIG (reference sequence). V was pared by 0 bases and J by 6 bases, with 6 bases between. The CDR3 is made up of 12 amino acids. CDR3 protein: CAWSVPSQPQHF. DNA of the CDR3: TGTGCCTGGAGTGTACCGAGTCAGCCCCAGCATTTT.

The rearrangement links TRBV5-1 to TRBJ1-2; D possibly corresponds to TRBD1 (5 bases). CDR3 length: 14 amino acids. Trimming left V 0 bases short and J 1 base short, with 7 bases between. CDR1 and CDR2 from the germline V gene are SGHRS and YFSETQ. CDR3 amino acids: CASSLEDSNYGYTF. The DNA for the CDR3 is TGCGCCAGCAGCTTGGAAGACAGTAACTATGGCTACACCTTC.